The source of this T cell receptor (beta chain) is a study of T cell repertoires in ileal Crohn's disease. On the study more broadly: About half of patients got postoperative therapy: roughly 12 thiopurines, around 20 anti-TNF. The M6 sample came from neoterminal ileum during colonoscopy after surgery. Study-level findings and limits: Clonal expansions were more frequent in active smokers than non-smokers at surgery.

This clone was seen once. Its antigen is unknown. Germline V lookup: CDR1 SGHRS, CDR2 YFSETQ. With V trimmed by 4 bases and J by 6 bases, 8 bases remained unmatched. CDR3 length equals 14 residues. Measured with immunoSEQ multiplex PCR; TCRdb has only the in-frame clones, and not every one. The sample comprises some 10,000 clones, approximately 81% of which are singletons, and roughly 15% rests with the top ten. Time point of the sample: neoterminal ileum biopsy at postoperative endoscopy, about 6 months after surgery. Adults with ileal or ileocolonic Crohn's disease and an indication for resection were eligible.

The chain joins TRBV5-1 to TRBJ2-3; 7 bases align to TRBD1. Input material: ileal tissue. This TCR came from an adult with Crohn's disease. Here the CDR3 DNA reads TGCGCCAGCAGCCTACGACAGGGCCCGGATACGCAGTATTTT. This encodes CASSLRQGPDTQYF. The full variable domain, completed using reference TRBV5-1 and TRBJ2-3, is KAGVTQTPRYLIKTRGQQVTLSCSPISGHRSVSWYQQTPGQGLQFLFEYFSETQRNKGNFPGRFSGRQFSNSRSEMNVSTLELGDSALYLCASSLRQGPDTQYFGPGTRLTVL.